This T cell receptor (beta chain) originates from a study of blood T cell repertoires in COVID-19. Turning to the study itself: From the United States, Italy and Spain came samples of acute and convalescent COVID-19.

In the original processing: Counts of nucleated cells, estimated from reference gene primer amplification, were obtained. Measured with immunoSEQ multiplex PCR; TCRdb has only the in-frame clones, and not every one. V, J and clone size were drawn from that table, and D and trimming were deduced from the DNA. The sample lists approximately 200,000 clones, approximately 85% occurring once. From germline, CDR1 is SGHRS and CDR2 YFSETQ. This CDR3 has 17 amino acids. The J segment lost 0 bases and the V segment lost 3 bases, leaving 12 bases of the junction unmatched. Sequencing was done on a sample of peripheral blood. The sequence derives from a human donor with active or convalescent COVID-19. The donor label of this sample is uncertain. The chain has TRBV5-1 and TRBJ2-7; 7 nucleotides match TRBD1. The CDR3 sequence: CASSYGQAPVSSYEQYF. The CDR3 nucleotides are TGCGCCAGCAGCTACGGACAGGCACCAGTCTCCTCCTACGAGCAGTACTTC.